This record concerns one T cell receptor (beta chain) sequence. Clones were sequenced by immunoSEQ multiplex PCR, and TCRdb holds only the in-frame ones, with some missing. The data hold 200,000 or so clones, with about 80% observed a single time. Donors in Cohort 3 who had recovered were those with two negative PCRs, healthcare professional clearance, or resolution of their symptoms. These data are taken from a study of blood T cell repertoires in COVID-19. As for the study in general: COVID-19 samples from acute and convalescent phases originated in the United States, Italy and Spain.

Trimming took 5 bases from V and 12 from J, leaving 14 bases between them. CDR3 length: 12 amino acids. Germline values: CDR1 SEHNR, CDR2 FQNEAQ (reference sequence). Sequenced material: PBMCs or T cells enriched from blood (not recorded which). J is TRBJ2-1 and V is TRBV7-9; D may be TRBD1 (6 bases). The TCR originated in a man in his forties or fifties who had recovered from COVID-19. CDR3 sequence reads: CASSLATGRQFF. CDR3 DNA: TGTGCCAGCAGCCTGGCTACAGGGAGGCAGTTCTTC.